This T cell receptor beta chain was profiled in a study of T cells in Graves' hyperthyroidism and ophthalmopathy. Whole-study findings and limits: It was a median roughly 6.5 months before onset that the model predicted ophthalmopathy. A model of 13 V-J features distinguished ophthalmopathy from stable hyperthyroidism.

Turning to this clonotype: Its antigen is currently unknown.

Authors of the study amplified TCR beta CDR3 regions from RNA transcripts. Initially, a first-round RT-PCR of the TCR CDR3 employed the HTBI primer set. TCRdb recomputed calls from the multiplex PCR reads with MiXCR, one row per CDR3 protein. Of almost 600,000 distinct CDR3 sequences in the sample, approximately 15% were seen once. Germline trimming cut 7 bases from V and 2 bases from J; bases unmatched to any gene: 3. Germline lookup yields CDR1 DFQATT and CDR2 SNEGSKA (reference sequence). The CDR3 extends over 12 amino acids. Those with hyperthyroidism were 18 to 65 years old, newly diagnosed, and ill for under 2 months. Thyroid ultrasound and orbital computed tomography, with clinical symptoms and serum thyroxine and TRAb, informed diagnoses.

The chain links TRBV20-1 to TRBJ2-7; the match to TRBD1 covers 9 bases. Sequences were obtained from blood. This receptor was obtained from a woman aged 30 to 39 with Graves' hyperthyroidism that later progressed to Graves' ophthalmopathy. The CDR3 region is CSGRQGAYEQYF. DNA of the CDR3: TGCAGTGGCAGACAGGGGGCCTACGAGCAGTACTTC.